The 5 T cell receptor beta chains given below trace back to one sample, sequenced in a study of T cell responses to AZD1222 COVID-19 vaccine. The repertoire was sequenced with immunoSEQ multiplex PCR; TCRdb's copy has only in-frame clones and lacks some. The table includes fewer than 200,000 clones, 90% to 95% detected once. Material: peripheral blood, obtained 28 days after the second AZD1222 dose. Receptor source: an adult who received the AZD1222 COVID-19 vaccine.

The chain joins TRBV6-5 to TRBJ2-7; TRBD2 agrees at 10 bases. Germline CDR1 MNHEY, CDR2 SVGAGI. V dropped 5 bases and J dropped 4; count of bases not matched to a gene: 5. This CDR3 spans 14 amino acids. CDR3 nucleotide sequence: TGTGCCAGCAGTCCCCTAGCGGGAGCTTACGAGCAGTACTTC. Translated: CASSPLAGAYEQYF.

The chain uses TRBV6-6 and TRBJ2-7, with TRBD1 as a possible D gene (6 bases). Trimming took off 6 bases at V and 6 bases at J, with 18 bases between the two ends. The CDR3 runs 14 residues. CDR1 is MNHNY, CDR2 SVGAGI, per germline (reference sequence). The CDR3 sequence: CASSLQGLMGEQYF. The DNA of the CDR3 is TGTGCCAGCAGCCTACAGGGTTTGATGGGCGAGCAGTACTTC.

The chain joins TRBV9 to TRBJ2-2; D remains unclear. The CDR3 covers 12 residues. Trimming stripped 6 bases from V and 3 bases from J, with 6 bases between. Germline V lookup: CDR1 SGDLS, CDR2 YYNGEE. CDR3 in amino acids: CASTPDTGELFF. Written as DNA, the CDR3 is TGTGCCAGCACCCCAGACACCGGGGAGCTGTTTTTT. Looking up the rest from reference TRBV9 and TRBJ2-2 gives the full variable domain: DSGVTQTPKHLITATGQRVTLRCSPRSGDLSVYWYQQSLDQGLQFLIQYYNGEERAKGNILERFSAQQFPDLHSELNLSSLELGDSALYFCASTPDTGELFFGEGSRLTVL.

The CDR3 coding sequence is TGTGCCAGCAGCGTCCAACAGGTAGCTAACTATGGCTACACCTTC. This encodes CASSVQQVANYGYTF. This chain links TRBV5-4 with TRBJ1-2, with a weak D call TRBD1 (5 bases). CDR1 and CDR2 from the germline V gene are SGHNT and YYREEE (reference sequence). This CDR3 has 15 residues. Trimming left V 4 bases short and J 0 bases short, with 13 bases between.

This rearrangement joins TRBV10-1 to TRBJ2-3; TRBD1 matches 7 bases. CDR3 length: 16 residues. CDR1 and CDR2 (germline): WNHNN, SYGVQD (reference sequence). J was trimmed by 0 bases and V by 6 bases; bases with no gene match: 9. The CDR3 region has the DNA TGCGCCAGCAGCATAGACAGGGCAAGGAGCACAGATACGCAGTATTTT. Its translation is CASSIDRARSTDTQYF.